This is a list of T cell receptor beta chains from one sample in a study of blood T cells in healthy people across ages. TCRdb re-derived calls from the 5' RACE reads in MiXCR, one entry per CDR3 protein. The top ten hold around 23% of the sample, which has approximately 1,700,000 distinct CDR3 sequences, about two fifths seen once. Source material: blood. These TCRs come from a human donor in good health. Both conserved end residues are part of each CDR3. A D gene is named only where the DNA matches it firmly. A clone size is listed for some rows: how often the clone was seen (once, few, many), or a class if it is expanded.

.	TRBV12-3/TRBV12-4	TRBD2	TRBJ2-5	CASSSTVGTKETQYF	TGTGCCAGCAGTTCTACTGTCGGGACTAAAGAGACCCAGTACTTC
few	TRBV7-2	.	TRBJ2-6	CASSSEAGSGANVLTF	TGTGCCAGCAGCTCTGAAGCCGGCTCTGGGGCCAACGTCCTGACTTTC
once	TRBV20-1	.	TRBJ2-7	CSARDLRGDSYEQYF	TGCAGTGCTAGAGATCTGAGGGGGGACTCCTACGAGCAGTACTTC
few	TRBV14	.	TRBJ2-5	CASSPLRGGTQYF	TGTGCCAGCAGCCCGCTCAGGGGAGGGACCCAGTACTTC
.	TRBV6-2/TRBV6-3	.	TRBJ1-1	CASSYSAHSSFF	TGTGCCAGCAGTTACTCTGCGCACTCCTCTTTCTTT
many	TRBV5-1	TRBD2	TRBJ2-6	CASREVSGANVLTF	TGCGCCAGTCGGGAGGTATCTGGGGCCAACGTCCTGACTTTC
few	TRBV7-8	.	TRBJ2-1	CASSINLNEQFF	TGTGCCAGCAGCATAAACCTCAATGAGCAGTTCTTC
few	TRBV20-1	TRBD2	TRBJ2-3	CSARELAGVTDTQYF	TGCAGTGCTAGAGAGCTAGCGGGGGTCACAGATACGCAGTATTTT
.	TRBV11-1	.	TRBJ2-7	CASSLVSDYSYEQYF	TGTGCCAGCAGCTTAGTTTCGGACTATTCCTACGAGCAGTACTTC
few	TRBV7-2	.	TRBJ2-7	CASSETGASSYEQYF	TGTGCCAGCAGCGAGACGGGGGCTAGCTCCTACGAGCAGTACTTC
.	TRBV10-3	.	TRBJ2-1	CAINEYRSNHNEQFF	TGTGCCATCAATGAATACAGAAGCAATCACAATGAGCAGTTCTTC
few	TRBV24-1	TRBD1	TRBJ1-5	CATGDRGGYQPQHF	TGTGCCACCGGAGACAGGGGTGGGTATCAGCCCCAGCATTTT
few	TRBV7-3	.	TRBJ2-3	CASSLTFRYSGHTQYF	TGTGCCAGCAGCTTAACGTTTAGGTACAGTGGGCATACGCAGTATTTT
once	TRBV5-1	TRBD2	TRBJ2-5	CASSPAGTSEETQYF	TGCGCCAGCAGCCCGGCCGGGACTAGCGAAGAGACCCAGTACTTC
many	TRBV6-2/TRBV6-3	.	TRBJ2-1	CASSSGTPTYNEQFF	TGTGCCAGCAGCTCCGGGACCCCTACATACAATGAGCAGTTCTTC
.	TRBV7-2	.	TRBJ1-6	CASSFPPGNNSPLHF	TGTGCCAGCAGTTTCCCCCCGGGGAATAACTCACCCCTCCACTTT
few	TRBV12-3/TRBV12-4	.	TRBJ1-1	CASSLGWSDTEAFF	TGTGCCAGCAGTTTAGGTTGGTCGGACACTGAAGCTTTCTTT
.	TRBV7-9	.	TRBJ1-1	CASSQNHITAGAFF	TGTGCCAGCAGCCAAAACCACATAACAGCCGGAGCTTTCTTT
few	TRBV15	TRBD2	TRBJ2-3	CATSTLAGEITDTQYF	TGTGCCACCAGCACTCTAGCGGGGGAGATCACAGATACGCAGTATTTT
.	TRBV7-9	.	TRBJ2-1	CASSLEGRFPYEQFF	TGTGCCAGCAGCTTGGAAGGACGGTTCCCCTACGAGCAGTTCTTC
.	TRBV20-1	TRBD1	TRBJ1-1	CSAAGTGGTEAFF	TGCAGTGCTGCCGGGACAGGGGGCACTGAAGCTTTCTTT
.	TRBV4-3	.	TRBJ1-2	CASSQAGPNYGYTF	TGCGCCAGCAGCCAGGCAGGTCCAAACTATGGCTACACCTTC
few	TRBV7-3	.	TRBJ2-3	CASSSTGNSDTQYF	TGTGCCAGCAGCTCGACAGGAAACTCAGATACGCAGTATTTT
.	TRBV11-2	TRBD2	TRBJ2-7	CASSLDRGSGALYEQYF	TGTGCCAGCAGCTTAGATCGCGGTAGCGGGGCCCTTTACGAGCAGTACTTC
.	TRBV6-9	.	TRBJ2-2	CASRYANTGELFF	TGTGCCAGCAGATATGCGAACACCGGGGAGCTGTTTTTT
.	TRBV5-6	.	TRBJ1-2	CASSFTAHLLDDYTF	TGTGCCAGCAGCTTTACAGCTCATTTACTTGATGACTACACCTTC
.	TRBV7-2	.	TRBJ2-3	CVSSLVGGDTQYF	TGTGTCAGCAGCTTAGTTGGTGGAGATACGCAGTATTTT
.	TRBV4-1	.	TRBJ2-5	CASSQSGVGMRETQYF	TGCGCCAGCAGCCAATCCGGCGTGGGTATGAGGGAGACCCAGTACTTC
few	TRBV12-3/TRBV12-4	.	TRBJ1-1	CASSPFQGGAEAFF	TGTGCCAGCAGTCCCTTTCAGGGAGGCGCTGAAGCTTTCTTT
few	TRBV6-6	.	TRBJ1-5	CASRFGSTGDQPQHF	TGTGCCAGCAGATTCGGGTCGACGGGGGATCAGCCCCAGCATTTT
few	TRBV20-1	.	TRBJ2-1	CSAAQRIYNEQFF	TGCAGTGCTGCCCAGCGGATCTACAATGAGCAGTTCTTC
.	TRBV7-2	TRBD1	TRBJ1-1	CASSQRTGAGGGSEAFF	TGTGCCAGCAGCCAGCGGACAGGGGCCGGCGGAGGTTCTGAAGCTTTCTTT
.	TRBV2	TRBD1	TRBJ1-2	CASSEVPGGIYGYTF	TGTGCCAGCAGTGAAGTACCAGGGGGCATATATGGCTACACCTTC
.	TRBV7-3	.	TRBJ2-1	CVSSSQGGGNEQFF	TGTGTCAGCAGCTCCCAGGGGGGGGGCAATGAGCAGTTCTTC
few	TRBV5-1	.	TRBJ1-2	CASSFDVLSYTF	TGCGCCAGCAGCTTCGACGTCCTCAGCTACACCTTC
.	TRBV4-1	TRBD1	TRBJ2-6	CAGSHHRGSGANVLTF	TGCGCCGGCAGCCACCACAGGGGTTCTGGGGCCAACGTCCTGACTTTC
many	TRBV6-2/TRBV6-3	.	TRBJ1-1	CASSHGRGMNTEAFF	TGTGCCAGCAGCCACGGTCGGGGCATGAACACTGAAGCTTTCTTT
few	TRBV3-1	TRBD2	TRBJ2-7	CASSQTSGGHYEQYF	TGTGCCAGCAGCCAGACTAGCGGGGGGCACTACGAGCAGTACTTC
few	TRBV10-3	.	TRBJ1-2	CAISEFPGESDGYTF	TGTGCCATCAGTGAGTTTCCTGGGGAGTCTGATGGCTACACCTTC
.	TRBV2	.	TRBJ2-1	CASSEATSPEQFF	TGTGCCAGCAGTGAAGCAACTAGCCCTGAGCAGTTCTTC
.	TRBV4-1	TRBD1	TRBJ1-5	CASSQDETGGQPQHF	TGCGCCAGCAGCCAAGATGAGACAGGGGGACAGCCCCAGCATTTT
.	TRBV7-2	.	TRBJ2-3	CASSLALGETDTQYF	TGTGCCAGCAGCTTAGCGTTAGGGGAGACGGATACGCAGTATTTT